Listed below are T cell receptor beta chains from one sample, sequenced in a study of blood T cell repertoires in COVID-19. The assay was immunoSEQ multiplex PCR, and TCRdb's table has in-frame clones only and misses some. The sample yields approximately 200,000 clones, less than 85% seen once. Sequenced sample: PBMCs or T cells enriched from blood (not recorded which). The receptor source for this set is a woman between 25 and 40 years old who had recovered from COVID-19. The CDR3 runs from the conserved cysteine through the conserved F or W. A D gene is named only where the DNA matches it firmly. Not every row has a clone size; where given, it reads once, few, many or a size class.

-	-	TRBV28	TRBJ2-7	CASRGTRFPYEQYF	TGTGCCAGCAGAGGGACAAGGTTCCCCTACGAGCAGTACTTC
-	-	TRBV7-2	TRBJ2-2	CASSLSSGISTGELFF	TGTGCCAGCAGCTTAAGCTCAGGGATATCTACCGGGGAGCTGTTTTTT
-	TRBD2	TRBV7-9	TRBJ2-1	CASSLPPRLAGGRSEQFF	TGTGCCAGCAGCTTACCCCCCCGTCTAGCGGGAGGACGGAGTGAGCAGTTCTTC
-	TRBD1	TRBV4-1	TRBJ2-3	CASSPGTDTDTQYF	TGCGCCAGCAGCCCCGGGACAGACACAGATACGCAGTATTTT
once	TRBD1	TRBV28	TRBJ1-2	CASSLPGQGGHGYTF	TGTGCCAGCAGTTTACCAGGACAGGGAGGCCATGGCTACACCTTC
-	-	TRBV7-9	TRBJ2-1	CASSSSLRGGGPGNEQFF	TGTGCCAGCAGTTCCAGTCTCAGGGGCGGGGGCCCGGGAAATGAGCAGTTCTTC
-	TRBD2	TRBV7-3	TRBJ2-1	CASSLKGRGFNEQFF	TGTGCCAGCAGCTTAAAAGGGCGGGGGTTTAATGAGCAGTTCTTC
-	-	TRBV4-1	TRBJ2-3	CASSQGRDSLDTQYF	TGCGCCAGCAGCCAAGGGCGGGACTCCTTAGATACGCAGTATTTT
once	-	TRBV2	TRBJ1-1	CASRSLEAFF	TGTGCCAGCAGGTCCCTTGAGGCTTTCTTT
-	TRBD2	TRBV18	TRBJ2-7	CASSPTSGYEQYF	TGTGCCAGCTCACCGACTAGCGGCTACGAGCAGTACTTC
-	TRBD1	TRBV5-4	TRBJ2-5	CASSLPGTVALTQYF	TGTGCCAGCAGCTTGCCCGGGACAGTGGCGTTGACCCAGTACTTC
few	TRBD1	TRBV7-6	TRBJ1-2	CASSLGAGQGKSGYTF	TGTGCCAGCAGCTTAGGCGCGGGACAGGGGAAGAGTGGCTACACCTTC
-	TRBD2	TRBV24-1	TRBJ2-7	CATSEASGRYEQYF	TGTGCCACCAGTGAGGCTAGCGGGAGGTACGAGCAGTACTTC
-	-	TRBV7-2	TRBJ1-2	CASSSPTHDNYGYTF	TGTGCCAGCAGCTCCCCCACTCACGATAACTATGGCTACACCTTC
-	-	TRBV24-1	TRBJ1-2	CATSDPGHPNYGYTF	TGTGCCACCAGTGATCCGGGACACCCGAACTATGGCTACACCTTC
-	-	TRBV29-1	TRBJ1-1	CSVEVHMNTEAFF	TGCAGCGTTGAAGTGCACATGAACACTGAAGCTTTCTTT
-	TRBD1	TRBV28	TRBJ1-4	CASHPPGGNEKLFF	TGTGCCAGTCATCCCCCAGGGGGTAATGAAAAACTGTTTTTT
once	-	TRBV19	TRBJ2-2	CASSTGEANTGELFF	TGTGCCAGTAGCACGGGGGAGGCGAACACCGGGGAGCTGTTTTTT
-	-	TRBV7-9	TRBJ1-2	CASSPDRGGYTF	TGTGCCAGCAGCCCAGACCGAGGTGGCTACACCTTC
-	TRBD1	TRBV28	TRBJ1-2	CASSSLGTGGVGYTF	TGTGCCAGCAGCTCTCTCGGGACAGGGGGGGTTGGCTACACCTTC
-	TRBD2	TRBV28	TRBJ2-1	CASSFTSGGAGAEGNEQFF	TGTGCCAGCAGTTTCACTAGCGGGGGGGCAGGTGCGGAGGGGAATGAGCAGTTCTTC
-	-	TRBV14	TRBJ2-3	CASSLLPSTDTQYF	TGTGCCAGCAGCCTACTACCCAGCACAGATACGCAGTATTTT
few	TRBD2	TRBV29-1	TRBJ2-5	CSVTWRGALQETQYF	TGCAGCGTCACATGGCGGGGGGCCCTCCAAGAGACCCAGTACTTC